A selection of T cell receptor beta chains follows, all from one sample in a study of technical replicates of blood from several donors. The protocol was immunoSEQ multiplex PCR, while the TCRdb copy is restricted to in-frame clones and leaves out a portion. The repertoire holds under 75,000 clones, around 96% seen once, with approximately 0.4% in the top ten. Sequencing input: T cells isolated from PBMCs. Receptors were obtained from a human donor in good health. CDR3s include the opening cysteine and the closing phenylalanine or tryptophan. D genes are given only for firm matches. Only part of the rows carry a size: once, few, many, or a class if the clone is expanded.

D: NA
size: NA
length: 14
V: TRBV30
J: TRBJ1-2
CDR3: CAWRAGAGNYGYTF
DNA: TGTGCCTGGAGGGCAGGGGCTGGCAACTATGGCTACACCTTC

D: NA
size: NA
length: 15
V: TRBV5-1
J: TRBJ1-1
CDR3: CASSPLGLGETEAFF
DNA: TGCGCCAGCAGCCCACTTGGCCTTGGAGAGACTGAAGCTTTCTTT

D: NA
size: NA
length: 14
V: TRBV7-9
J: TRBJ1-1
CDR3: CASSFVGGGTEAFF
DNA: TGTGCCAGCAGCTTTGTAGGGGGTGGCACTGAAGCTTTCTTT

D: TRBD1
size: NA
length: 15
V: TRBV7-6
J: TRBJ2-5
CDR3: CASLGQGAFEETQYF
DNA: TGTGCCAGCTTAGGACAGGGGGCGTTCGAAGAGACCCAGTACTTC

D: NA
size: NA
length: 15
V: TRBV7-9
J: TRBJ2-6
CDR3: CAGSGSGSGANVLTF
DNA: TGTGCGGGCTCAGGTTCGGGGTCTGGGGCCAACGTCCTGACTTTC

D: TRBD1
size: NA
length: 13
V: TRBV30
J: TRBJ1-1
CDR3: CACAPGGPTEAFF
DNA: TGTGCCTGCGCCCCAGGGGGCCCCACTGAAGCTTTCTTT

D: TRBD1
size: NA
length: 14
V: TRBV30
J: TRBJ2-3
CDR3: CAWSVDRGYDTQYF
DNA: TGTGCCTGGAGTGTTGACAGGGGGTATGATACGCAGTATTTT

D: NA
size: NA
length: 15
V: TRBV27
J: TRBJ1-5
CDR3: CASSLYAGFNQPQHF
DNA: TGTGCCAGCAGTTTATATGCCGGGTTTAATCAGCCCCAGCATTTT

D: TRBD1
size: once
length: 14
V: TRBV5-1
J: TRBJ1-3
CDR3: CASFEDRDGNTIYF
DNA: TGCGCCAGCTTTGAGGACAGGGACGGAAACACCATATATTTT

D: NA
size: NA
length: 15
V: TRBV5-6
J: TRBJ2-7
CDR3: CASSLVLAPSNEQYF
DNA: TGTGCCAGCAGCTTGGTCCTAGCCCCGAGCAACGAGCAGTACTTC

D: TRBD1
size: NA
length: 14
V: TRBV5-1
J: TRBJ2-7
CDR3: CASSSDRGDYEQYF
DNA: TGCGCCAGCAGCTCGGACAGGGGGGACTACGAGCAGTACTTC

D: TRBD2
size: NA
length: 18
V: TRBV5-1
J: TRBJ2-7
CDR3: CASRRELAPGLAGGEQYF
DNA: TGCGCCAGCAGGCGGGAGCTGGCTCCGGGACTAGCGGGAGGAGAGCAGTACTTC

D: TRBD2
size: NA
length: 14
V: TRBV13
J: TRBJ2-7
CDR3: CASRRLAFSYEQYF
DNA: TGTGCCAGCAGACGACTAGCCTTCTCCTACGAGCAGTACTTC

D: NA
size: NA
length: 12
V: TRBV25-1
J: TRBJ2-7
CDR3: CASSAPGGEQYF
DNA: TGTGCCAGCAGTGCACCTGGGGGGGAGCAGTACTTC

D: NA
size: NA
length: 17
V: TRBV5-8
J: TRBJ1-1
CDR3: CASSLPIGQSMNTEAFF
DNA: TGTGCCAGCAGCTTGCCCATCGGACAGAGCATGAACACTGAAGCTTTCTTT

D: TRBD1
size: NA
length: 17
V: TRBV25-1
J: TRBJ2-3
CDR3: CASSVFLGTGIADTQYF
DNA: TGTGCCAGCAGTGTGTTTTTGGGGACAGGGATCGCAGATACGCAGTATTTT

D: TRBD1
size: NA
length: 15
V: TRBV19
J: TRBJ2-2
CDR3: CASLHRGDRTGELFF
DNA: TGTGCCAGCCTCCACAGGGGGGATAGAACCGGGGAGCTGTTTTTT

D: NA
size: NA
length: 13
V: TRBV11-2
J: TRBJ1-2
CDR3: CASSLEGTYGYTF
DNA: TGTGCCAGCAGCTTAGAGGGCACCTATGGCTACACCTTC

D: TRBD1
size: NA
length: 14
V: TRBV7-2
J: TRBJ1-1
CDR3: CASSTRQGEVEAFF
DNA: TGTGCCAGCAGCACAAGACAGGGGGAGGTTGAAGCTTTCTTT

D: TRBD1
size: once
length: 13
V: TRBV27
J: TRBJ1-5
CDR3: CASSGTGNQPQHF
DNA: TGTGCCAGCTCCGGGACAGGAAATCAGCCCCAGCATTTT

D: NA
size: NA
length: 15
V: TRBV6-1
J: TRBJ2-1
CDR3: CASKVREGTYNEQFF
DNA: TGTGCCAGCAAGGTCAGGGAAGGAACCTACAATGAGCAGTTCTTC

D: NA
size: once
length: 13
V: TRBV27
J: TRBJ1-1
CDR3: CATAVGRISEAFF
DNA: TGTGCCACCGCGGTGGGGAGGATCTCTGAAGCTTTCTTT

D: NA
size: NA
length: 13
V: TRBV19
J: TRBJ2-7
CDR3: CASSSGIPYEQYF
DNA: TGTGCCAGTAGCTCCGGGATACCCTACGAGCAGTACTTC

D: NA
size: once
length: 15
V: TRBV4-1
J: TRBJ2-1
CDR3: CASSQVWGHGNEQFF
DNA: TGCGCCAGCAGCCAAGTCTGGGGGCATGGCAATGAGCAGTTCTTC

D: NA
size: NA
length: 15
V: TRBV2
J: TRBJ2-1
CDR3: CASSELLASYNEQFF
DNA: TGTGCCAGCAGTGAACTACTAGCTTCCTACAATGAGCAGTTCTTC

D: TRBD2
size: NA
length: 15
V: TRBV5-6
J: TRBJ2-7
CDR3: CASSMGLAAPYEQYF
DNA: TGTGCCAGCAGCATGGGACTAGCGGCACCCTACGAGCAGTACTTC

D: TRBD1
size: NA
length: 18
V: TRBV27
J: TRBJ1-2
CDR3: CASSRVPVRDRTNYGYTF
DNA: TGTGCCAGCAGCCGAGTTCCCGTCCGGGACAGGACTAACTATGGCTACACCTTC

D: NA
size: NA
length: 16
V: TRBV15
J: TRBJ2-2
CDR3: CATSRDFRSEAGELFF
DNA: TGTGCCACCAGCAGAGACTTTAGAAGTGAGGCCGGGGAGCTGTTTTTT

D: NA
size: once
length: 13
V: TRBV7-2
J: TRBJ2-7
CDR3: CASSLNYRYEQYF
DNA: TGTGCCAGCAGCTTAAACTACCGCTACGAGCAGTACTTC

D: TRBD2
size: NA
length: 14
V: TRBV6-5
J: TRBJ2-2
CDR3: CASSRSGRARELFF
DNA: TGTGCCAGCAGCCGTAGCGGGAGGGCCCGGGAGCTGTTTTTT

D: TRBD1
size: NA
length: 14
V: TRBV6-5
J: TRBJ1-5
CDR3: CASSYLQGGQPQHF
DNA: TGTGCCAGCAGTTACCTACAGGGGGGGCAGCCCCAGCATTTT

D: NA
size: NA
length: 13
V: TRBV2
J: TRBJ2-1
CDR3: CASSEGGNHEQFF
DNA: TGTGCCAGCAGTGAAGGAGGGAATCATGAGCAGTTCTTC

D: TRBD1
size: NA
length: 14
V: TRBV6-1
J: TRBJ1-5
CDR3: CASKGDRVAQPQHF
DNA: TGTGCCAGCAAGGGAGACAGGGTAGCTCAGCCCCAGCATTTT

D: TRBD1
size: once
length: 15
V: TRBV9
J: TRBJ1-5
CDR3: CASSRQGLWNQPQHF
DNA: TGTGCCAGCAGCCGACAGGGTCTATGGAATCAGCCCCAGCATTTT

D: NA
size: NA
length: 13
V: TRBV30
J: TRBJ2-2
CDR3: CAWSSQYTGELFF
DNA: TGTGCCTGGAGTTCCCAGTACACCGGGGAGCTGTTTTTT

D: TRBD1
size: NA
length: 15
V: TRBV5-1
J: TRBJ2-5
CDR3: CASSLWTGGLETQYF
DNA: TGCGCCAGCAGCTTATGGACAGGGGGCTTAGAGACCCAGTACTTC

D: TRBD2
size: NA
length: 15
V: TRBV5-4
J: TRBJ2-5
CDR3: CASSLGNSGPETQYF
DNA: TGTGCCAGCAGCTTGGGCAATAGCGGGCCGGAGACCCAGTACTTC

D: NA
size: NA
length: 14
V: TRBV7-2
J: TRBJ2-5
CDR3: CASSFGNQGMSQYF
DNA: TGTGCCAGCAGCTTTGGGAACCAGGGGATGAGCCAGTACTTC

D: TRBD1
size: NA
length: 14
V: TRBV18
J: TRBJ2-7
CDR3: CASSPEGASYEQYF
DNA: TGTGCCAGCTCCCCAGAGGGGGCCTCCTACGAGCAGTACTTC

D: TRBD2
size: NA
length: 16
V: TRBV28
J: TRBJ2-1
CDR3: CASSLWKEAGGNEQFF
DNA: TGTGCCAGCAGTTTATGGAAGGAGGCGGGGGGCAATGAGCAGTTCTTC

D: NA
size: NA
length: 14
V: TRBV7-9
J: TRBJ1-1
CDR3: CASSPGTTVTEAFF
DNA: TGTGCCAGCAGCCCCGGGACAACAGTCACTGAAGCTTTCTTT

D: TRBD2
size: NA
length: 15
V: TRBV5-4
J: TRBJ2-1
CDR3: CASSPRLAAYNEQFF
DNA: TGTGCCAGCAGCCCGAGACTAGCAGCATACAATGAGCAGTTCTTC

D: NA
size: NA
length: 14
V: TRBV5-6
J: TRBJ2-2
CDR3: CASSLVFGSAELFF
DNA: TGTGCCAGCAGCTTGGTATTCGGGAGCGCGGAGCTGTTTTTT

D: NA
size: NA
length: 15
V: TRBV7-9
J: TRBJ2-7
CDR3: CASSLGPGEGYEQYF
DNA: TGTGCCAGCAGCTTAGGGCCAGGGGAAGGCTACGAGCAGTACTTC

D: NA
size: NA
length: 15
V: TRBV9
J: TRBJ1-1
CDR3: CASSEFMGLETEAFF
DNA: TGTGCCAGCAGCGAATTTATGGGGCTGGAGACTGAAGCTTTCTTT

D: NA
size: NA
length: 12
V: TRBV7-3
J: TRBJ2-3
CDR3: CASSFRGDAQYF
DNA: TGTGCCAGCAGCTTCAGGGGAGATGCGCAGTATTTT

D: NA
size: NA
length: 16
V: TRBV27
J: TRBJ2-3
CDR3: CASSLVVGTFTDTQYF
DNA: TGTGCCAGCAGTTTAGTTGTCGGGACTTTCACAGATACGCAGTATTTT

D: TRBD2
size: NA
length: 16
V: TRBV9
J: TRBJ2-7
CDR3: CASSLGGTTPSLEQYF
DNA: TGTGCCAGCAGCCTAGGCGGGACTACCCCTTCGCTAGAGCAGTACTTC

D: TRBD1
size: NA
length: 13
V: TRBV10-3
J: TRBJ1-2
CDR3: CAILRQGYNGYTF
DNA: TGTGCCATCCTGAGACAGGGGTACAATGGCTACACCTTC

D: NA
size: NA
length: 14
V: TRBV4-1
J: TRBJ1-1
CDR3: CASSWRGMNTEAFF
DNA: TGCGCCAGCAGCTGGAGGGGTATGAACACTGAAGCTTTCTTT

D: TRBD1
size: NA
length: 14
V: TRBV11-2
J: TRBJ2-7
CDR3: CASSLGDRGYEQYF
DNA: TGTGCCAGCAGCTTAGGGGACAGGGGTTACGAGCAGTACTTC

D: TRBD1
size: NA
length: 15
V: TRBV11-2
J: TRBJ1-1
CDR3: CASSLTGGMNTEAFF
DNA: TGTGCCAGCAGCTTAACAGGGGGGATGAACACTGAAGCTTTCTTT

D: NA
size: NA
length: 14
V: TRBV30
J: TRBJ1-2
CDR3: CAWSVVRINYGYTF
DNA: TGTGCCTGGAGTGTAGTGAGGATCAACTATGGCTACACCTTC

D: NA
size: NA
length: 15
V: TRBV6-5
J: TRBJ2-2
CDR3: CASSLTGYHTGELFF
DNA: TGTGCCAGCAGTCTAACAGGGTATCACACCGGGGAGCTGTTTTTT

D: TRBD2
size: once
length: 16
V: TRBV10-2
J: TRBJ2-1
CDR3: CASSDGGSMTYNEQFF
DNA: TGCGCCAGCAGTGACGGCGGGAGTATGACCTACAATGAGCAGTTCTTC

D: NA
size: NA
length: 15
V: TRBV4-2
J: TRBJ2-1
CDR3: CASSQYLAGRNEQFF
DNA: TGTGCCAGCAGCCAATACCTAGCTGGTCGGAATGAGCAGTTCTTC

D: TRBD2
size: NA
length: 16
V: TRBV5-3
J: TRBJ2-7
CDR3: CARSRRTSGRIHEQYF
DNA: TGTGCCAGAAGCCGCCGGACTAGCGGGAGAATCCACGAGCAGTACTTC

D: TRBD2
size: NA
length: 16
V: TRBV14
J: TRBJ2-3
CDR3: CASSSWLAGLTDTQYF
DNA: TGTGCCAGCAGTTCCTGGCTAGCGGGGCTCACAGATACGCAGTATTTT

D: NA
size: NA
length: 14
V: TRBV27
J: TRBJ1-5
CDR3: CASSSVYSNQPQHF
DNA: TGTGCCAGCAGTAGCGTTTATAGCAATCAGCCCCAGCATTTT

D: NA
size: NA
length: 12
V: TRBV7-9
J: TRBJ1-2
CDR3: CASSPGVYGYTF
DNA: TGTGCCAGCAGCCCGGGGGTGTATGGCTACACCTTC